This record looks at one TCR beta chain sequence and its context. This record comes from a study of blood T cell repertoires in COVID-19. Study-wide context: Specimens from acute and convalescent COVID-19 originated in the United States, Italy and Spain. Sources were T cells, B-cell-depleted T cells, or PBMCs; the material itself was cDNA or gDNA.

This CDR3 has 11 amino acids. The germline CDR1 and CDR2 sequences are SGHAT and FQNNGV. V was shortened by 1 base and J by 9 bases, with 4 bases between the two germline ends. Original methodology: Reference gene primers were amplified, and this amplification served to estimate nucleated cell counts. The repertoire was sequenced with immunoSEQ multiplex PCR; TCRdb's copy has only in-frame clones and lacks some. V and J calls and clone size are those listed in that table; D and trimming were worked out from the DNA. The sample includes roughly 100,000 clones, just under 95% seen only once; the top ten take 1.5% to 2.5%.

The sequencing sample was made of peripheral blood. This TCR derives from a woman aged 45-59 years with COVID-19, enrolled during active disease. This chain joins TRBV11-2 and TRBJ2-1, with D unresolved. CDR3 amino acids: CASSLGAEQFF. DNA for the CDR3: TGTGCCAGCAGCTTAGGAGCTGAGCAGTTCTTC.